What follows is one T cell receptor beta chain and its context. Antigen specificity is unknown. This sample is part of a study of cytomegalovirus exposure and HLA in healthy donors. Study-level findings and limits: A later analysis revealed that TCR association rates differed between HLA loci, peaking at DRB1 and bottoming out at HLA-C. Follow-up analysis seemed to connect common viral pathogens with several of the most significant clusters identified. The investigators catalogued 164 TCR beta chains as cytomegalovirus-associated.

Germline V lookup: CDR1 MGHRA, CDR2 YSYEKL. With 6 bases clipped from V and 3 bases from J, the junction kept 13 bases outside the gene matches. The CDR3 is made up of 17 amino acids. In the PCR, 60 Vbeta and 13 Jbeta primers were used. Assay used: immunoSEQ multiplex PCR; TCRdb lists only in-frame clones, some missing. There are around 94,000 clones in the sample; approximately 77% occur only once, and 10% lies in the top ten. The V gene is TRBV4-1, the J gene TRBJ1-1; 10 bases are shared with TRBD1. The sequence was collected from a human donor in good health. The sample consisted of PBMCs. CDR3 amino acids: CASRTPGTGAGDTEAFF. The CDR3 region has the DNA TGCGCCAGCAGGACCCCCGGGACAGGGGCCGGGGACACTGAAGCTTTCTTT.